Following are 2 T cell receptor beta chains from one sample sequenced in a study of shared clonotypes between healthy human individuals. TCRdb's table, derived via immunoSEQ multiplex PCR, lists solely in-frame clones and lacks some. The data hold over 750,000 clones, with around 96% observed a single time. CD8 cells regarded as naive lacked CD45RO, were positively chosen for CCR7, and omitted terminally differentiated effector memory CD45RA+ cells. The sequenced material came from naive CD8+ T cells sorted from blood. The receptors here all came from a man aged 25 to 40 in good health.

A single count supports this clone. Sequence at one end of the junction differs from germline and may be a read error. The chain recombines TRBV7-2 with TRBJ2-7, with 7 nucleotides matching TRBD1. Germline loops: CDR1 SGHTA, CDR2 FQGNSA. This CDR3 has 12 amino acids. CDR3 region: CASSLGRGKLDF. CDR3 nucleotide sequence: TGTGCCAGCAGCTTAGGCAGGGGGAAGCTGGACTTC.

This chain connects TRBV14 to TRBJ2-3; the D gene is possibly TRBD2 (6 bases). The CDR3 runs to 16 residues. Trimming left V 1 base short and J 0 bases short, with 11 bases between. Germline V gene sequence: CDR1 SGHDN, CDR2 FVKESK. CDR3 DNA sequence: TGTGCCAGCAGCCAAGGGCCCAGCGGGAGCACAGATACGCAGTATTTT. It specifies CASSQGPSGSTDTQYF.